This passage covers 27 T cell receptor beta chains from one sample sequenced in a study of T cells in Graves' hyperthyroidism and ophthalmopathy (dated by TCRdb to 2018 to 2020). The library came from multiplex PCR. The sequencer listed for this sample is Illumina HiSeq 2000. TCR beta CDR3 regions were amplified from RNA transcripts. The first round of RT-PCR for the TCR CDR3 was performed with the HTBI primer set and the Qiagen OneStep RT-PCR kit. TCRdb reanalyzed the raw reads on its own, using fastp at Q25 for trimming and MiXCR for clone calling, and kept in-frame beta chains. Under each unique CDR3 protein, matching rows form one entry showing the most common genes and DNA. The sample includes 300,000 to 450,000 distinct CDR3 sequences, with more than 15% observed a single time. Together, the top ten hold around a quarter of the sample. Sequencing was done on a sample of blood. Receptor source: a woman aged 18-29 years with Graves' hyperthyroidism that later progressed to Graves' ophthalmopathy.

This clonotype was observed a few times. V usage is TRBV6-1 and J usage is TRBJ2-3; weak D call: TRBD2 (7 bases). From germline, CDR1 is MNHNS and CDR2 SASEGT. Trimming took 6 bases from V and 3 from J, leaving 22 bases between them. This CDR3 contains 17 residues. CDR3 DNA sequence: TGTGCCAGCAGCCGCCGGGGTCCGGGGGGCGGAACAGATACGCAGTATTTT. Translation gives CASSRRGPGGGTDTQYF.

In its sample, this clonotype was seen many times. The chain employs TRBV28 and TRBJ1-4, with D tentatively TRBD1 (6 bases). The CDR3 has 16 amino acids. From germline, CDR1 is MDHEN and CDR2 SYDVKM. V gave up 1 base and J gave up 7 bases, with 16 bases separating them. CDR3 in amino acids: CASSLSGAGAGEKLFF. The CDR3 nucleotides are TGTGCCAGCAGTTTATCGGGTGCGGGGGCAGGTGAAAAACTGTTTTTT.

For this clonotype: This may come from a read error, since a much larger clone is one base off. This chain uses TRBV20-1 with TRBJ2-7, with 7 bases identical to TRBD2. Germline V gene data show CDR1 as DFQATT and CDR2 as SNEGSKA (reference sequence). The length of the CDR3 is 15 residues. The DNA of the CDR3 is TGCAGTGCTAGCTCTATAACTAGCGCCGTTTACGAGCTGTACTTC. Translating gives CSASSITSAVYELYF.

This clonotype was seen at least ten times. CDR3 in amino acids: CASSEWGDATGNEQFF. CDR3 in DNA: TGTGCCAGCAGTGAATGGGGAGATGCAACCGGAAATGAGCAGTTCTTC. The J gene is TRBJ2-1, the V gene TRBV6-1; a possible D gene is TRBD2 (5 bases). The germline V gene has CDR1 MNHNS and CDR2 SASEGT. V was cut by 2 bases and J by 7 bases, with 18 bases left in between. The CDR3 is 16 residues long.

The chain uses TRBV28 and TRBJ2-7; D not resolved. The CDR3 is 14 residues long. CDR1 and CDR2 (germline): MDHEN, SYDVKM. Between the trimmed V and J ends, which lost 3 bases and 1 base, there was a span of 10 bases. CDR3 nucleotide sequence: TGTGCCAGCAGTTTGTTGGGGAAATCCTACGAGCAGTACTTC. It codes for CASSLLGKSYEQYF.

This clonotype appeared many times. The gene calls are TRBV28 and TRBJ2-3; 7 bases are shared with TRBD2. J was trimmed by 3 bases and V by 4 bases; bases with no gene match: 4. This CDR3 has 14 residues. CDR1 MDHEN and CDR2 SYDVKM come from the germline V gene. This chain's CDR3 is CASSSLAWTDTQYF. Here the CDR3 DNA reads TGTGCCAGCAGTTCACTAGCGTGGACAGATACGCAGTATTTT. The variable domain in full, with the rest retrieved from reference TRBV28 and TRBJ2-3, is DVKVTQSSRYLVKRTGEKVFLECVQDMDHENMFWYRQDPGLGLRLIYFSYDVKMKEKGDIPEGYSVSREKKERFSLILESASTNQTSMYLCASSSLAWTDTQYFGPGTRLTVL.

Ten or more counts support this clonotype. This chain uses TRBV27 with TRBJ2-1; 8 nucleotides align to TRBD1. Germline CDR1 MNHEY, CDR2 SMNVEV (reference sequence). J gave up 4 bases and V 4 bases, and 3 bases lay outside the gene matches. CDR3 length: 14 residues. The CDR3 sequence: CASSYGQGYNEQFF. CDR3 bases: TGTGCCAGCAGTTACGGACAGGGATACAATGAGCAGTTCTTC.

The chain employs TRBV20-1 and TRBJ1-1; weak D call: TRBD1 (6 bases). With 5 bases removed from V and 3 bases from J, the gap between germline ends came to 13 bases. CDR1 is DFQATT, CDR2 SNEGSKA, per germline (reference sequence). The CDR3 consists of 13 residues. CDR3 DNA: TGCAGTGCTGACGGGGGGCTTGACACTGAAGCTTTCTTT. It encodes CSADGGLDTEAFF.

This clonotype was counted only a few times. The rearrangement joins TRBV2 to TRBJ2-7; the D is unclear. V lost 2 bases to trimming and J lost 1 base, with 15 bases between them. There are 16 residues in the CDR3. CDR1 is SNHLY and CDR2 is FYNNEI in the germline V gene. CDR3 in DNA: TGTGCCAGCAGTGAAACTTCGGCAAGAGGTTCCTACGAGCAGTACTTC. It yields the protein CASSETSARGSYEQYF.

The chain carries TRBV7-6 and TRBJ2-5; 7 bases are shared with TRBD1. CDR1 SGHVS and CDR2 FNYEAQ come from the germline V gene. With V trimmed by 4 bases and J by 3 bases, 8 bases remained unmatched. The CDR3 loop spans 15 amino acids. The CDR3 spells CASSYWTGQKETQYF. CDR3 in DNA: TGTGCCAGCAGCTACTGGACAGGCCAAAAAGAGACCCAGTACTTC.

The gene calls are TRBV27 and TRBJ2-2; 14 nucleotides align to TRBD2. Germline CDR1 and CDR2: MNHEY and SMNVEV (reference sequence). The CDR3 totals 16 residues. V trimming: 8 bases; J trimming: 7 bases; junction bases outside the gene matches: 9. The CDR3, as DNA: TGTGCCAGCCTTGGGACTAGCGGGAGACATGGCGGGGAGCTGTTTTTT. Translating gives CASLGTSGRHGGELFF.

This clonotype was counted many times. The chain is built from TRBV20-1 and TRBJ1-6, with a tentative D call TRBD1 (6 bases). The V and J ends lost 0 bases and 5 bases respectively, with 14 bases between them. The germline V gene encodes CDR1 DFQATT and CDR2 SNEGSKA (reference sequence). The CDR3 spans 16 residues. The CDR3 nucleotides are TGCAGTGCTAGAGACCCTTGGTCAGGGGATAATTCACCCCTCCACTTT. It translates to CSARDPWSGDNSPLHF.

This clonotype was observed at least ten times. The V gene is TRBV27, the J gene TRBJ1-1; D is undetermined. This CDR3 is 11 amino acids long. Germline-derived CDR1 and CDR2 are MNHEY and SMNVEV (reference sequence). V was cut by 10 bases and J by 3 bases, with 9 bases left in between. Here the CDR3 reads CATETDTEAFF. The DNA for the CDR3 is TGTGCCACGGAGACGGACACTGAAGCTTTCTTT.

In the case of this clonotype: A read error is possible here, since a much larger clone lies one base away. The chain has TRBV28 and TRBJ1-4; the match to TRBD1 covers 7 bases. With V trimmed by 3 bases and J by 7 bases, 14 bases remained unmatched. This CDR3 has 17 amino acids. Germline values: CDR1 MDHEN, CDR2 SYDVKM. The CDR3 is CASSLPNKQGLREKLFF. CDR3 sequence (DNA): TGTGCCAGCAGTTTGCCCAATAAACAGGGGTTACGTGAAAAACTGTTTTTT.

This clonotype was seen at least ten times. V is TRBV18 and J is TRBJ2-5; D possibly corresponds to TRBD2 (6 bases). Trimming removed 3 bases from V and 2 bases from J, with 16 bases in between. Per the germline V gene, CDR1 is KGHSH and CDR2 is LQKENI. CDR3 length: 16 residues. The CDR3: CASSPSIGTAQETQYF. In nucleotides, the CDR3 is TGTGCCAGCTCACCCTCAATCGGGACTGCACAAGAGACCCAGTACTTC. Supplemented by reference TRBV18 and TRBJ2-5, the full variable domain reads NAGVMQNPRHLVRRRGQEARLRCSPMKGHSHVYWYRQLPEEGLKFMVYLQKENIIDESGMPKERFSAEFPKEGPSILRIQQVVRGDSAAYFCASSPSIGTAQETQYFGPGTRLLVL.

This clonotype has ten or more counts. The rearrangement links TRBV30 to TRBJ1-4; 7 nucleotides line up with TRBD1. The CDR3 has 12 residues. The V gene's germline CDR1 is GTSNPN and CDR2 SVGIG (reference sequence). The J segment lost 11 bases and the V segment lost 3 bases, leaving 6 bases of the junction unmatched. The CDR3 sequence: CAWRLWDSKLFF. CDR3 bases: TGTGCCTGGAGGCTGTGGGACAGCAAACTGTTTTTT.

This clonotype was counted at least ten times. The gene calls are TRBV3-1 and TRBJ2-7; TRBD2 might be the D (6 bases). V was shortened by 2 bases and J by 4 bases, with 12 bases between the two germline ends. Germline V gene lookup returns CDR1 LGHDT and CDR2 YNNKEL (reference sequence). The CDR3 loop spans 14 amino acids. CDR3: CASSQSSGPYEQYF. In DNA, the CDR3 is TGTGCCAGCAGCCAAAGTAGCGGACCATACGAGCAGTACTTC.

J is TRBJ2-1 and V is TRBV3-2; the table's TRBD2 call for D was not verified on the DNA. TRBV3-2 is designated a pseudogene. The CDR3 runs 20 residues. In DNA, the CDR3 is TGTGCCAGCAGCCATCCTTTAGCGGGAGGGCCACCCCGCTCCTACAATGAGCAGTTCTTC. Translation gives CASSHPLAGGPPRSYNEQFF.

This clonotype was counted only a few times. The chain carries TRBV7-9 and TRBJ2-1; the D gene is possibly TRBD2 (5 bases). This CDR3 has 16 amino acids. CDR1 and CDR2 (germline): SEHNR, FQNEAQ (reference sequence). Trimming pared 3 bases from V and 0 bases from J, leaving 12 bases between. The CDR3 DNA sequence: TGTGCCAGCAGCTTGGCGGGCCTCAGCTCCTACAATGAGCAGTTCTTC. Protein product: CASSLAGLSSYNEQFF.

Of note for this clonotype: A much larger clone differs from this one at a single base, so this may be a read error. In DNA form, the CDR3 reads TGTGCCAGCACCCCCAGGGGCGGGACACTTGGGATTCAGTACTTC. Its protein is CASTPRGGTLGIQYF. The chain recombines TRBV12-3 or TRBV12-4 with TRBJ2-4; D assignment may be TRBD1 or TRBD2 (6 bases each). This CDR3 spans 15 amino acids. The V and J ends lost 7 bases and 10 bases respectively, with 23 bases between them.

On this clonotype itself: Just one base apart from a much larger clone, this may be a read error. This chain links TRBV28 with TRBJ2-7, with D possibly matching TRBD1 (6 bases). The germline CDR1 and CDR2 sequences are MDHEN and SYDVKM. The CDR3 extends over 15 amino acids. The CDR3 sequence is CASSPTGILNYKQYF. The CDR3, as DNA: TGTGCCAGCAGTCCCACAGGGATATTGAACTACAAGCAGTACTTC.

This clonotype was seen at least ten times. This chain uses TRBV6-5 with TRBJ2-2; D gene uncertain. Per the germline V gene, CDR1 is MNHEY and CDR2 is SVGAGI. The CDR3 runs to 15 residues. V was trimmed by 0 bases and J by 3 bases, leaving 8 bases between them. DNA of the CDR3: TGTGCCAGCAGTTACTCGAGCAGCTACACCGGGGAGCTGTTTTTT. Translation gives CASSYSSSYTGELFF.

On this clonotype: Being one base from a much bigger clone, this may be a read error. The rearrangement joins TRBV6-1 to TRBJ1-4; maybe TRBD1 (5 bases). The CDR3 length is 13 residues. Germline CDR1 and CDR2: MNHNS and SASEGT. CDR3 sequence reads: CASRTATNEKPFF. The CDR3, as DNA: TGTGCCAGCAGGACAGCAACTAATGAAAAACCGTTTTTT.

The chain carries TRBV5-1 and TRBJ1-5; D is undetermined. The CDR3 totals 13 residues. Germline-derived CDR1 and CDR2 are SGHRS and YFSETQ. The ends were cut back, 6 bases at V and 5 bases at J, with 12 bases in the middle. The DNA of the CDR3 is TGCGCCAGCAAACTGGAAGCGGATCAGCCCCAGCATTTT. This encodes CASKLEADQPQHF.

A word on this clonotype: This sequence may be a read error, since a much larger clone differs from it by one base. The rearrangement links TRBV7-9 to TRBJ2-2; 7 positions agree with TRBD2. Germline V gene data show CDR1 as SEHNR and CDR2 as FQNEAQ (reference sequence). The CDR3 consists of 16 residues. The DNA of the CDR3 is TGTGCCAGCAGCTTTGGACTAGGAGGGAACGCCGGGGAGCTGTTTTTT. Protein sequence: CASSFGLGGNAGELFF.

V and J are TRBV6-4 and TRBJ2-2, with D possibly matching TRBD2 (6 bases). The CDR3 runs to 14 residues. Germline CDR1 reads MRHNA; CDR2 reads SNTAGT. V lost 4 bases and J 5 bases, leaving 11 bases between the germline ends. The DNA of the CDR3 is TGTGCCAGCAGTGTTGGAGGGGAGACCGGGGAGCTGTTTTTT. This encodes CASSVGGETGELFF.

This clonotype was observed many times. The rearrangement links TRBV20-1 to TRBJ2-1, with TRBD1 matching over 10 bases. Germline assignment: CDR1 DFQATT and CDR2 SNEGSKA (reference sequence). CDR3 length: 15 residues. V gave up 0 bases and J gave up 3 bases; unmatched junction bases: 2. CDR3 nucleotide sequence: TGCAGTGCTAGAGAGGACAGGGGGTACTACAATGAGCAGTTCTTC. Translation: CSAREDRGYYNEQFF.